Given below is one T cell receptor (beta chain) in context. The antigen is not known. This sample was taken from a study of T cell repertoires in cytomegalovirus infection. Study overall: CMV epitopes that were recently identified and HLA-C-restricted were used alongside well-studied HLA-B-restricted ones. Matching HLA type and CMV infection were both indicated by public TCR beta signatures.

Per germline, CDR1 MDHEN and CDR2 SYDVKM. The germline V and J ends were trimmed by 6 bases and 4 bases, with 16 bases remaining between them. This CDR3 comprises 15 residues. General study points: CMV-specific TCR beta clonotypes restricted by HLA-C dominated the ex vivo response.

TCRdb passed the reads through MiXCR, listing each CDR3 protein once. The sample consists of some 270,000 distinct CDR3 sequences, 20% to 25% of them appearing once. The source material was cultured PBMCs, sampled from culture after CMV antigen stimulation. The chain is built from TRBV28 and TRBJ1-3; D gene ambiguous. This receptor was obtained from a human donor in good health (CMV status not recorded). Some clones in this sample may be carry-over from other donors' samples. DNA of the CDR3: TGTGCCAGCAGCTCCGGGCCCCCTAGGGGAAACACCATATATTTT. This encodes CASSSGPPRGNTIYF.